The entry below describes one T cell receptor beta chain. Its antigen is unidentified. This CDR3 contains 16 residues. V lost 1 base, J lost 0 bases, and 3 bases stayed unmatched. Germline lookup yields CDR1 MNHEY and CDR2 SMNVEV (reference sequence). This entry is derived from a study of OX40 agonist ivuxolimab in advanced cancers. For the study at large: Therapy given before enrollment (anti-PD-1, anti-PD-L1 or anti-CTLA-4) was allowed, and 30% to 50% had some. Study-wide results and caveats: Certain nonresponders additionally had low normalized T-cell clonal expansion.

TCRdb's copy holds only in-frame clones and misses some; the assay was immunoSEQ multiplex PCR. This table holds tens of thousands of clones, roughly 84% found once. Source: CD4+ or CD8+ T cells sorted from blood, taken in a trial of the OX40 agonist ivuxolimab. V is TRBV27 and J is TRBJ1-5, with 7 bases lining up with TRBD1. This clonotype originated in an adult with an advanced solid tumor such as melanoma, head and neck, liver or kidney cancer. The CDR3 nucleotides are TGTGCCAGCAGTTTATATGCAGGGGGTAGCAATCAGCCCCAGCATTTT. Residues: CASSLYAGGSNQPQHF.